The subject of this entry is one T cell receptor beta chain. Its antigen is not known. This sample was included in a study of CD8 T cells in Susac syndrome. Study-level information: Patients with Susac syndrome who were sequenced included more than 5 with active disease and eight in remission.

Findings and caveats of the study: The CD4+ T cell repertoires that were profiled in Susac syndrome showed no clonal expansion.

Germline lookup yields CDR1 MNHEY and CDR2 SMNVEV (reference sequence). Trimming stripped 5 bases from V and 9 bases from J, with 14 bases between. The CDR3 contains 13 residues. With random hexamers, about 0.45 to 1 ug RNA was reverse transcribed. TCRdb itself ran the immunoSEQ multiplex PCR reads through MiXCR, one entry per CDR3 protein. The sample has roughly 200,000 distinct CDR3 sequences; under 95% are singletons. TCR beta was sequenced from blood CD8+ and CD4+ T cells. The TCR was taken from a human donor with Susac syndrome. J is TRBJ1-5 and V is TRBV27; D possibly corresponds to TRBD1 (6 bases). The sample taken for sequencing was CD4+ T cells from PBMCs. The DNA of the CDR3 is TGTGCCAGCAGTCCGGGAGACAGGCCGCCCCAGCATTTT. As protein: CASSPGDRPPQHF.